These 9 T cell receptor beta chains came from one sample sequenced in a study of CD8 T cells in ankylosing spondylitis. TCRdb reprocessed the 5' RACE reads via MiXCR and lists one record per CDR3 protein. Among about 160,000 distinct CDR3 sequences listed, more than 40% were seen once. Sequencing used synovial fluid, either unsorted or a sorted T cell fraction (not recorded which). Receptor source: a male donor with ankylosing spondylitis.

This chain joins TRBV25-1 and TRBJ1-1; D is uncertain. The V gene's germline CDR1 is MGHDK and CDR2 SYGVNS. This CDR3 comprises 15 residues. The V end lost 4 bases, the J end lost 1 base, and 13 bases lay between the germline ends. CDR3 DNA: TGTGCCAGCAGTGCCTCTCCATGGGGGAACACTGAAGCTTTCTTT. Translated: CASSASPWGNTEAFF.

The J gene is TRBJ2-3, the V gene TRBV12-3 or TRBV12-4, with 8 bases fitting TRBD2. This CDR3 is 18 amino acids long. The V gene end was trimmed by 1 base and the J gene end by 4 bases; junction bases not matched to a gene: 13. The CDR3 region has the DNA TGTGCCAGCAGTTTAGAGGCTAGCGGGTACTTCGGGGCAGATACGCAGTATTTT. Translating it yields CASSLEASGYFGADTQYF.

The rearrangement links TRBV28 to TRBJ2-5; D ambiguous. The V and J ends lost 1 base and 0 bases respectively, with 12 bases between them. Looked up from germline, CDR1 is MDHEN and CDR2 is SYDVKM. The CDR3 spans 16 residues. CDR3 in DNA: TGTGCCAGCAGTTTATTTCCGGGCAGCCACCAAGAGACCCAGTACTTC. It yields the protein CASSLFPGSHQETQYF. Using reference TRBV28 and TRBJ2-5 for the parts outside the CDR3, the full variable domain is DVKVTQSSRYLVKRTGEKVFLECVQDMDHENMFWYRQDPGLGLRLIYFSYDVKMKEKGDIPEGYSVSREKKERFSLILESASTNQTSMYLCASSLFPGSHQETQYFGPGTRLLVL.

This clonotype was seen only a few times. This chain joins TRBV7-3 and TRBJ2-1; no clear D. The CDR3 is 13 residues long. The V gene's germline CDR1 is SGHTA and CDR2 FQGTGA. V lost 2 bases to trimming and J lost 2 bases, with 4 bases between them. CDR3 sequence reads: CASSLVAYNEQFF. In DNA, the CDR3 is TGTGCCAGCAGCTTAGTGGCCTACAATGAGCAGTTCTTC.

The chain joins TRBV6-2 or TRBV6-3 to TRBJ2-1, with D perhaps being TRBD1 or TRBD2 (5 bases each). Between the trimmed V and J ends, which lost 4 bases and 1 base, there was a span of 17 bases. CDR1 is MNHEY, CDR2 SVGEGT, per germline. This CDR3 region has 17 residues. In DNA form, the CDR3 reads TGTGCCAGCAGTTGGGGACCCCTAAGGGAATCCTACAATGAGCAGTTCTTC. Translation gives CASSWGPLRESYNEQFF.

The chain uses TRBV20-1 and TRBJ1-6; the match to TRBD1 covers 7 bases. Germline assignment: CDR1 DFQATT and CDR2 SNEGSKA (reference sequence). The ends lost 5 bases at V and 7 bases at J; junction bases unmatched: 8. The CDR3 is 14 amino acids. DNA of the CDR3: TGCAGTGCTGGGAGGGGGCGCGAGAATTCACCCCTCCACTTT. It codes for CSAGRGRENSPLHF.

The chain couples TRBV11-1 to TRBJ2-5; 8 bases are a match to TRBD2. The CDR3 has 18 residues. V lost 3 bases and J lost 1; bases outside the gene matches: 13. The germline V gene has CDR1 SGHAT and CDR2 FQDESV (reference sequence). The DNA of the CDR3 is TGTGCCAGCAGCTTCCCGGGGGGGAGGCCCCCAATCCAAGAGACCCAGTACTTC. It translates to CASSFPGGRPPIQETQYF.

The CDR3 reads CATTPGLAELDEQFF. The DNA of the CDR3 is TGTGCCACCACGCCGGGACTAGCCGAGTTGGATGAGCAGTTCTTC. The chain links TRBV15 to TRBJ2-1; 9 bases match TRBD2. CDR3 size: 15 residues. V was clipped by 7 bases and J by 8 bases; unmatched bases: 12. CDR1 is LNHNV, CDR2 YYDKDF, per germline (reference sequence).

The table lists this clonotype with a few counts. The DNA for the CDR3 is TGTGCCAGCAGCCGGGGACAGGGCTATGGCAATGAGCAGTTCTTC. Protein product: CASSRGQGYGNEQFF. The rearrangement uses TRBV12-3 or TRBV12-4 and TRBJ2-1; 9 nucleotides align to TRBD1. The CDR3 consists of 15 residues. J gave up 6 bases and V 6 bases, and 9 bases lay outside the gene matches.